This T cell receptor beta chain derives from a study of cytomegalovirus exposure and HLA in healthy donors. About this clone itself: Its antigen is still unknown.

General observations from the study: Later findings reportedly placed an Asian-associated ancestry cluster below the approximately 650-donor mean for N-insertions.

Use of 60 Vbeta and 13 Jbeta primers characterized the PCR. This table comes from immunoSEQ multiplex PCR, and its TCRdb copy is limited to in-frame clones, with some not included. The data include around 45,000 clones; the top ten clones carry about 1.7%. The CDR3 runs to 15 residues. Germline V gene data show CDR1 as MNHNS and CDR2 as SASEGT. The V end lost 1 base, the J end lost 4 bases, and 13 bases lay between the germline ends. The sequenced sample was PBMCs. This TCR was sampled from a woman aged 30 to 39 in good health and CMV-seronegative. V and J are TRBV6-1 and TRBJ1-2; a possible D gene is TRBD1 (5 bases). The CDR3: CASSEDRRRGYGYTF. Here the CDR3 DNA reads TGTGCCAGCAGTGAAGACAGGCGGAGGGGCTATGGCTACACCTTC.